The next 26 T cell receptor beta chains were all read from a single sample in a study of CD8+ T cells in alopecia areata (dated by TCRdb to 2017 to 2018). The library relied on the immunoSEQ multiplex PCR assay. For TCR sequencing, RNA was extracted from every sample and reverse transcribed into cDNA to serve as template. The table was pulled from immuneACCESS by TCRdb, which kept in-frame rearrangements only. Such tables lose some clones; where checked, under half of the loss comes from unresolved V genes, and the rest has no known cause. The sample table lists 180,000 or so clones, 63% of them with a count of one. Approximately 1.7% of the sample comes from the top ten. What the time point label conveys for this sample: baseline before oral tofacitinib. The material sequenced was CD4+ T cells sorted from blood, taken at week 0. The receptors stem from a human donor with alopecia areata.

V is TRBV6-1 and J is TRBJ1-4; no reliable D call. Looked up from germline, CDR1 is MNHNS and CDR2 is SASEGT. V dropped 2 bases and J dropped 8 bases, with 6 bases sitting between them. This CDR3 is 12 amino acids long. The CDR3 spells CASSETLEKLFF. The CDR3, as DNA: TGTGCCAGCAGTGAAACTCTCGAAAAACTGTTTTTT.

The chain carries TRBV25-1 and TRBJ2-7, with TRBD1 matching 8 bases. V was clipped by 6 bases and J by 1 base; unmatched bases: 2. This CDR3 comprises 13 residues. CDR1 and CDR2 (germline): MGHDK, SYGVNS. CDR3 sequence: CASSGTGSYEQYF. The CDR3 DNA reads TGTGCCAGCAGCGGGACAGGATCCTACGAGCAGTACTTC.

CDR3 in DNA: TGTGCCTGGAGTGTATCGGGAGGCCCGAACACTGAAGCTTTCTTT. This sequence encodes CAWSVSGGPNTEAFF. This chain joins TRBV30 and TRBJ1-1, with D unclear. The ends were cut back, 0 bases at V and 1 base at J, with 12 bases in the middle. Per the germline V gene, CDR1 is GTSNPN and CDR2 is SVGIG (reference sequence). CDR3 length: 15 residues.

The V and J genes are TRBV6-5 and TRBJ2-2; D might be TRBD1 (6 bases). Germline-derived CDR1 and CDR2 are MNHEY and SVGAGI. V shed 7 bases and J shed 1 base, with 10 bases lying between them. The CDR3 covers 14 residues. DNA of the CDR3: TGTGCCAGCACCACGACAGGGAACACCGGGGAGCTGTTTTTT. It translates to CASTTTGNTGELFF.

This clone appeared a few times. Other nucleotide sequences from this sample produce the same CDR3. The genes are TRBV7-8 and TRBJ1-1, with 7 bases matching TRBD1. V was clipped by 5 bases and J by 1 base; unmatched bases: 4. This CDR3 contains 14 residues. Germline lookup yields CDR1 SGHVS and CDR2 FQNEAQ. CDR3 bases: TGTGCCAGCAGCCCCGGGACAGCGAACACTGAAGCTTTCTTT. Its protein product is CASSPGTANTEAFF. Complete variable domain (other parts from reference TRBV7-8 and TRBJ1-1): GAGVSQSPRYKVAKRGQDVALRCDPISGHVSLFWYQQALGQGPEFLTYFQNEAQLDKSGLPSDRFFAERPEGSVSTLKIQRTQQEDSAVYLCASSPGTANTEAFFGQGTRLTVV.

This clone has just one count. The chain employs TRBV7-9 and TRBJ1-1; the D gene is possibly TRBD1 (5 bases). This CDR3 contains 14 residues. From germline, CDR1 is SEHNR and CDR2 FQNEAQ (reference sequence). Trimming left V 5 bases short and J 3 bases short, with 13 bases between. The CDR3, as DNA: TGTGCCAGCAGCCTCGACGGAGGGGACACTGAAGCTTTCTTT. It specifies CASSLDGGDTEAFF.

The chain couples TRBV6-6 to TRBJ2-7; TRBD1 matches at 8 bases. With V trimmed by 2 bases and J by 6 bases, 6 bases remained unmatched. The CDR3 runs 14 residues. CDR1 and CDR2 (germline): MNHNY, SVGAGI (reference sequence). The CDR3 protein is CASSYTPTGGEQYF. CDR3 nucleotides: TGTGCCAGCAGTTACACACCAACAGGGGGCGAGCAGTACTTC.

The rearrangement joins TRBV9 to TRBJ2-5; possible D gene TRBD2, 6 bases. V lost 0 bases and J 2 bases, leaving 11 bases between the germline ends. The CDR3 runs to 15 residues. Germline lookup yields CDR1 SGDLS and CDR2 YYNGEE. This CDR3 is CASSVGAAGQETQYF. The CDR3 DNA is TGTGCCAGCAGCGTAGGAGCTGCGGGGCAAGAGACCCAGTACTTC.

V gene TRBV29-1 combines with J gene TRBJ2-5; TRBD1 matches at 8 bases. Germline CDR1 reads SQVTM; CDR2 reads ANQGSEA. The CDR3 loop spans 12 amino acids. Losses at the gene ends were 5 bases for V and 2 bases for J; bases not matched to a gene: 1. CDR3 coding DNA: TGCAGCGTTACAGGGGGGCAAGAGACCCAGTACTTC. It yields the protein CSVTGGQETQYF.

The V and J genes are TRBV27 and TRBJ2-7, with TRBD1 matching over 7 bases. Germline lookup yields CDR1 MNHEY and CDR2 SMNVEV (reference sequence). The CDR3 has 14 amino acids. Unmatched junction bases numbered 12, after V lost 6 bases and J lost 7 bases. The CDR3 nucleotides read TGTGCCAGCAGCCGGACAGGTATTCCAGGGGAGCAGTACTTC. Translation: CASSRTGIPGEQYF.

DNA of the CDR3: TGTGCCAGCAGCCCACCGGGACAGGGGGGGAATGAGCAGTTCTTC. The encoded protein is CASSPPGQGGNEQFF. This chain joins TRBV25-1 and TRBJ2-1, with 11 bases matching TRBD1. The germline V gene has CDR1 MGHDK and CDR2 SYGVNS. V lost 6 bases and J lost 7; bases outside the gene matches: 8. This CDR3 has 15 amino acids.

The V and J genes are TRBV7-2 and TRBJ1-5; D possibly corresponds to TRBD1 (6 bases). Germline loops: CDR1 SGHTA, CDR2 FQGNSA. Trimming left V 0 bases short and J 1 base short, with 10 bases between. The CDR3 loop spans 16 amino acids. CDR3 coding DNA: TGTGCCAGCAGCTTAGCGGGGACAACAAGCAATCAGCCCCAGCATTTT. Protein product: CASSLAGTTSNQPQHF. Combining the CDR3 with reference TRBV7-2 and TRBJ1-5 gives the whole variable domain GAGVSQSPSNKVTEKGKDVELRCDPISGHTALYWYRQSLGQGLEFLIYFQGNSAPDKSGLPSDRFSAERTGGSVSTLTIQRTQQEDSAVYLCASSLAGTTSNQPQHFGDGTRLSIL.

This clone has only a few counts. The chain carries TRBV30 and TRBJ2-7; 9 bases are shared with TRBD1. Germline CDR1 reads GTSNPN; CDR2 reads SVGIG (reference sequence). Unmatched junction bases numbered 7, after V lost 1 base and J lost 3 bases. This CDR3 spans 15 amino acids. This chain's CDR3 is CAWSAWTGVFYEQYF. The CDR3 DNA sequence: TGTGCCTGGAGTGCTTGGACAGGGGTTTTCTACGAGCAGTACTTC. Using reference TRBV30 and TRBJ2-7 for the parts outside the CDR3, the full variable domain is SQTIHQWPATLVQPVGSPLSLECTVEGTSNPNLYWYRQAAGRGLQLLFYSVGIGQISSEVPQNLSASRPQDRQFILSSKKLLLSDSGFYLCAWSAWTGVFYEQYFGPGTRLTVT.

The CDR3: CASSLAETQYF. The DNA for the CDR3 is TGCGCCAGCAGCTTGGCAGAGACCCAGTACTTC. The rearrangement uses TRBV5-1 and TRBJ2-5; no clear D. There are 11 residues in the CDR3. The germline CDR1 and CDR2 sequences are SGHRS and YFSETQ. Deletions cut 0 bases from V and 4 bases from J, with 1 base between.

This clone was observed a few times. As DNA, the CDR3 is TGTGCCAGCAGCTTATTCGTCGGACAGTGGAACGAGCAGTACTTC. Translated: CASSLFVGQWNEQYF. The V gene is TRBV7-9, the J gene TRBJ2-7; a weak D match, TRBD1 (6 bases). The CDR3 spans 15 residues. CDR1 and CDR2 from the germline V gene are SEHNR and FQNEAQ (reference sequence). V lost 2 bases and J lost 5, with 16 bases in between. Based on the CDR3 plus reference TRBV7-9 and TRBJ2-7, the full variable domain is DTGVSQNPRHKITKRGQNVTFRCDPISEHNRLYWYRQTLGQGPEFLTYFQNEAQLEKSRLLSDRFSAERPKGSFSTLEIQRTEQGDSAMYLCASSLFVGQWNEQYFGPGTRLTVT.

The rearrangement uses TRBV29-1 and TRBJ1-2; D may be TRBD1 (6 bases). CDR1 SQVTM and CDR2 ANQGSEA come from the germline V gene. The CDR3 spans 15 residues. The germline V and J ends were trimmed by 0 bases and 2 bases, with 13 bases remaining between them. CDR3 bases: TGCAGCGTTGAAGACCAAGGGGGGAAGAACTATGGCTACACCTTC. Protein: CSVEDQGGKNYGYTF.

The chain employs TRBV25-1 and TRBJ2-3; no firm D call. This CDR3 contains 11 residues. The germline V gene has CDR1 MGHDK and CDR2 SYGVNS. V dropped 10 bases and J dropped 4 bases, with 9 bases sitting between them. As DNA, the CDR3 is TGTGCCACCCGGCAAGCAGATACGCAGTATTTT. This translates into CATRQADTQYF.

This chain uses TRBV29-1 with TRBJ1-1; 7 positions match TRBD1. CDR1 SQVTM and CDR2 ANQGSEA come from the germline V gene. With V trimmed by 7 bases and J by 11 bases, 10 bases remained unmatched. This CDR3 contains 11 residues. The CDR3 loop is CSANRGGTAFF. As DNA, the CDR3 is TGCAGCGCCAACAGGGGCGGCACGGCTTTCTTT.

The table lists this clone with a count of one. The chain couples TRBV6-1 to TRBJ2-7; 9 bases line up with TRBD1. Per germline, CDR1 MNHNS and CDR2 SASEGT. The CDR3 contains 15 residues. V lost 6 bases, J lost 4 bases, and 10 bases stayed unmatched. The CDR3 loop is CASRIDGTGFYEQYF. DNA of the CDR3: TGTGCCAGCAGGATAGACGGGACAGGGTTTTACGAGCAGTACTTC.

J is TRBJ2-7 and V is TRBV14; D might be TRBD2 (6 bases). CDR1 and CDR2 (germline): SGHDN, FVKESK. The V gene lost 0 bases and the J gene lost 4 bases, with 10 bases spanning the gap. The CDR3 is made up of 14 amino acids. In nucleotides, the CDR3 is TGTGCCAGCAGCCAAGATGGAGGGGTTTACGAGCAGTACTTC. Translating it yields CASSQDGGVYEQYF. Full variable domain (missing parts from reference TRBV14 and TRBJ2-7): EAGVTQFPSHSVIEKGQTVTLRCDPISGHDNLYWYRRVMGKEIKFLLHFVKESKQDESGMPNNRFLAERTGGTYSTLKVQPAELEDSGVYFCASSQDGGVYEQYFGPGTRLTVT.

The rearrangement links TRBV29-1 to TRBJ1-1; no reliable D call. The V end was cut by 5 bases, the J end by 6 bases, with 16 bases between. Germline V CDR1 and CDR2: SQVTM, ANQGSEA. The CDR3 loop spans 13 amino acids. DNA of the CDR3: TGCAGCGTTTGGCATGGATTCGGCGCTGAAGCTTTCTTT. Amino acids: CSVWHGFGAEAFF.

The chain is built from TRBV30 and TRBJ1-4, with 10 bases that match TRBD1. From germline, CDR1 is GTSNPN and CDR2 SVGIG (reference sequence). The CDR3 totals 15 residues. Unmatched junction bases numbered 3, after V lost 0 bases and J lost 5 bases. The CDR3: CAWSVTGQGNEKLFF. CDR3 in DNA: TGTGCCTGGAGTGTAACGGGACAGGGGAATGAAAAACTGTTTTTT.

V is TRBV5-6 and J is TRBJ2-7; TRBD1 or TRBD2 may be the D gene (6 bases each). Germline V gene sequence: CDR1 SGHDT, CDR2 YYEEEE. Trimming took 4 bases from V and 4 from J, leaving 12 bases between them. CDR3 length: 13 amino acids. This CDR3 is CASSARGAYEQYF. The CDR3 nucleotides read TGTGCCAGCAGCGCGAGGGGGGCTTACGAGCAGTACTTC.

This chain connects TRBV29-1 to TRBJ1-1; D call uncertain. Trimming removed 1 base from V and 1 base from J, with 16 bases in between. In germline, CDR1 is SQVTM, CDR2 ANQGSEA. This CDR3 is 16 amino acids long. CDR3 amino acids: CSVEGGYGGPNTEAFF. The DNA of the CDR3 is TGCAGCGTTGAAGGAGGGTACGGAGGCCCGAACACTGAAGCTTTCTTT.

The chain recombines TRBV29-1 with TRBJ2-2, with D hard to call. CDR1 is SQVTM and CDR2 is ANQGSEA in the germline V gene. The CDR3 sequence is 12 residues long. Trimming took off 6 bases at V and 5 bases at J, with 10 bases between the two ends. For the CDR3, the DNA is TGCAGCGTCCTCCAATATACCGGGGAGCTGTTTTTT. Its translation is CSVLQYTGELFF.

V and J are TRBV25-1 and TRBJ1-1; tentative D call: TRBD1 (6 bases). Germline V gene lookup returns CDR1 MGHDK and CDR2 SYGVNS. The CDR3 runs to 14 residues. Trimming removed 4 bases from V and 7 bases from J, with 16 bases in between. CDR3: CASSGRGGKGEAFF. Here the CDR3 DNA reads TGTGCCAGCAGTGGCAGGGGAGGAAAGGGTGAAGCTTTCTTT. The full variable domain, its missing parts supplied by reference TRBV25-1 and TRBJ1-1, is EADIYQTPRYLVIGTGKKITLECSQTMGHDKMYWYQQDPGMELHLIHYSYGVNSTEKGDLSSESTVSRIRTEHFPLTLESARPSHTSQYLCASSGRGGKGEAFFGQGTRLTVV.